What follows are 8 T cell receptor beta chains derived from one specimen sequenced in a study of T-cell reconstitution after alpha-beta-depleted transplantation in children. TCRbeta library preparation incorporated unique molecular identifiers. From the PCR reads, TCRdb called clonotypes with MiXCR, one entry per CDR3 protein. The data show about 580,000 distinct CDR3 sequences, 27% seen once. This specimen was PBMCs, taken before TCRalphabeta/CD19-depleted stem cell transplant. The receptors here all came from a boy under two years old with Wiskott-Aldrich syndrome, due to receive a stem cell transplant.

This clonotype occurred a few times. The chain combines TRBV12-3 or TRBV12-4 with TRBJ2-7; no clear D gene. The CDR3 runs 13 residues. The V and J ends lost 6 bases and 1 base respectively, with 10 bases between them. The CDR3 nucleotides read TGTGCCAGCAGACCGGACGGTTCCTACGAGCAGTACTTC. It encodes CASRPDGSYEQYF.

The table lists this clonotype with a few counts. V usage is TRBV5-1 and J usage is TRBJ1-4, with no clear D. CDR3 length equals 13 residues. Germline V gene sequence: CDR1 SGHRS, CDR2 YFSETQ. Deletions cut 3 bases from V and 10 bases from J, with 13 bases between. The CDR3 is CASSSEGIGKLFF. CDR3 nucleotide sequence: TGCGCCAGCAGCTCAGAGGGAATTGGAAAACTGTTTTTT.

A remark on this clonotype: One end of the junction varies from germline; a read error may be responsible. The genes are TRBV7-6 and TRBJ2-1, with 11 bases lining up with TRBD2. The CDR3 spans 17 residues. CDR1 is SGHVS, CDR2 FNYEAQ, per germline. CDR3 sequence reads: CASSSELAGASYNDQFF. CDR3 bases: TGTGCCAGCAGCTCGGAACTAGCGGGAGCCTCCTACAATGACCAGTTCTTC.

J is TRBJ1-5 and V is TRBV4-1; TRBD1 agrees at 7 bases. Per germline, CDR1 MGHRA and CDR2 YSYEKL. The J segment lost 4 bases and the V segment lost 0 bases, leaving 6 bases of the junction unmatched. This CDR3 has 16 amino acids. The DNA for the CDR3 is TGCGCCAGCAGCCAAGATTTTGGGACAGCTAATCAGCCCCAGCATTTT. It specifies CASSQDFGTANQPQHF.

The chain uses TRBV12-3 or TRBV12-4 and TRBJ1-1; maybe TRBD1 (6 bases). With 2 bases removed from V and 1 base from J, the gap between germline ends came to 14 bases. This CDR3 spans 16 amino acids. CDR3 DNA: TGTGCCAGCAGTTTATCTCGGGGGCTCCGGAACACTGAAGCTTTCTTT. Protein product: CASSLSRGLRNTEAFF.

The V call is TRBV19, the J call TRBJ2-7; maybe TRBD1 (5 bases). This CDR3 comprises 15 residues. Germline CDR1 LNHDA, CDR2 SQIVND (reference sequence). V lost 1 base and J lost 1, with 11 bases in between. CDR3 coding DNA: TGTGCCAGTAGTATAGGCCCAGGACAATCCTACGAGCAGTACTTC. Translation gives CASSIGPGQSYEQYF.

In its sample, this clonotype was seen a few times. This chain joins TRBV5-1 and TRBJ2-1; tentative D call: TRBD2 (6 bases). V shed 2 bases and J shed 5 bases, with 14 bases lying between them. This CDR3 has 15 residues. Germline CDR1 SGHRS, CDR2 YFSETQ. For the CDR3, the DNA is TGCGCCAGCAGCTTAGGGTACGGGGGAAACAATGAGCAGTTCTTC. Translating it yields CASSLGYGGNNEQFF.

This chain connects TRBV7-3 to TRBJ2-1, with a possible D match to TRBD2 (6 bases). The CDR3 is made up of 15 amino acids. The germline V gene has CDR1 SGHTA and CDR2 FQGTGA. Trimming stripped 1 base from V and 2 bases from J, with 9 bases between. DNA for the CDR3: TGTGCCAGCAGCTTAAACGCGGGGACCTACAATGAGCAGTTCTTC. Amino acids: CASSLNAGTYNEQFF.